What follows describes a single T cell receptor beta chain. Its specificity is unknown. These data belong to a study of vaccination effects on CD4 cells after COVID-19. Study-wide context: Two convalescent patients were sampled 16 days and one week before vaccination.

Culturing for around 10 days preceded CD4+ T cell isolation. Each culture had half its medium swapped for IL-2 medium on days 3 and 7. Study findings and constraints: Late post-vaccination samples showed marked contraction of infection- and vaccine-induced clones.

The CDR3 extends over 18 amino acids. Unmatched junction bases numbered 8, after V lost 4 bases and J lost 0 bases. CDR1 is SGDLS, CDR2 YYNGEE, per germline. TCRdb's table, derived via immunoSEQ multiplex PCR, lists solely in-frame clones and lacks some. The profile shows 45,000 or so clones, about 76% of them singletons. The sequences come from CD4+ T cells from PBMCs cultured without peptide, collected before COVID-19 vaccination. The sequence derives from a human donor who had a prior SARS-CoV-2 infection. The rearrangement links TRBV9 to TRBJ2-1, with TRBD2 identical over 12 bases. CDR3 residues: CASSHGTSGPSSYNEQFF. DNA for the CDR3: TGTGCCAGCAGCCACGGGACTAGCGGGCCGAGCTCCTACAATGAGCAGTTCTTC.